The 24 T cell receptor beta chains below were found in one sample sequenced in a study of identical twins. TCRdb re-called the 5' RACE reads through MiXCR, storing one row per CDR3 protein. The sample has 1.5 million to 2 million distinct CDR3 sequences; about 32% are singletons. Sample: cord blood. All receptors come from a newborn girl in good health.

This clonotype appeared a few times. V usage is TRBV30 and J usage is TRBJ1-2, with D maybe TRBD1 (6 bases). Germline V CDR1 and CDR2: GTSNPN, SVGIG (reference sequence). V was clipped by 4 bases and J by 7 bases, with 13 bases between them. The CDR3 consists of 12 residues. The CDR3 sequence: CAWTMTGSGYTF. The CDR3 coding sequence is TGTGCCTGGACTATGACAGGATCTGGCTACACCTTC.

The chain is built from TRBV7-2 and TRBJ2-3, with D hard to call. CDR3 length: 16 amino acids. V lost 1 base and J 2 bases, leaving 13 bases between the germline ends. Germline CDR1 and CDR2: SGHTA and FQGNSA. CDR3: CASSLVRGRPTDTQYF. The CDR3 coding sequence is TGTGCCAGCAGCTTAGTCAGAGGACGACCCACAGATACGCAGTATTTT.

The chain uses TRBV12-3 or TRBV12-4 and TRBJ1-2; D is unresolved. Trimming left V 3 bases short and J 7 bases short, with 9 bases between. The CDR3 sequence is 12 residues long. The CDR3 nucleotides read TGTGCCAGCAGTTTCGGGGTCCCTGGCTACACCTTC. This codes for CASSFGVPGYTF.

Comments on this clonotype: A junction boundary mismatches the germline segment, possibly from a read error. This chain links TRBV20-1 with TRBJ2-4; 14 nucleotides match TRBD2. The CDR3 has 16 amino acids. The germline gives CDR1 DFQATT, CDR2 SNEGSKA (reference sequence). The CDR3, as DNA: TGCAGTACTAGACCTGGGACTAGCGGGAGCCAAAACATTCAGTACTTC. Its protein product is CSTRPGTSGSQNIQYF.

This chain links TRBV11-2 with TRBJ1-6; TRBD1 matches at 10 bases. Germline CDR1 reads SGHAT; CDR2 reads FQNNGV. CDR3 length equals 16 residues. Unmatched junction bases numbered 10, after V lost 5 bases and J lost 9 bases. CDR3 sequence: CASSRRDRGGSSPLHF. The CDR3 nucleotides read TGTGCCAGCAGCCGCCGGGACAGGGGCGGTAGTTCACCCCTCCACTTT.

This chain links TRBV7-6 with TRBJ1-6, with D possibly TRBD1 on 5 matching bases. The CDR3 is 14 residues long. Germline-derived CDR1 and CDR2 are SGHVS and FNYEAQ. The V end lost 2 bases, the J end lost 10 bases, and 12 bases lay between the germline ends. This CDR3 reads CASSLIRGGSPLHF. The CDR3 DNA reads TGTGCCAGCAGCTTAATCCGGGGGGGGTCACCCCTCCACTTT.

The sample holds a few counts of this clonotype. The chain joins TRBV21-1 to TRBJ2-3; TRBD2 reflects the table's D call only, with no check against the DNA. TRBV21-1 is listed as a pseudogene. CDR3 length: 17 amino acids. The CDR3 DNA reads as TGTGCCAGCAGCAAAGTGGAGCTAGCGGATAGGTGGGATACGCAGTATTTT. The encoded protein is CASSKVELADRWDTQYF.

This clonotype turned up a few times. V usage is TRBV12-3 or TRBV12-4 and J usage is TRBJ2-7; 15 positions match TRBD2. This CDR3 is built from 17 residues. J lost 3 bases, V lost 4 bases, and 7 bases had no gene match. CDR3 DNA: TGTGCCAGCAGTTCGGGGACTAGCGGGAGGATTGGCTACGAGCAGTACTTC. Its translation: CASSSGTSGRIGYEQYF.

The sample holds a few counts of this clonotype. The CDR3 coding sequence is TGTGCCAGCCCGTCGGGACTAGCGGGAGGGCAGGCAGAGACCCAGTACTTC. Residues: CASPSGLAGGQAETQYF. This chain links TRBV27 with TRBJ2-4, with TRBD2 matching over 16 bases. Matching the DNA end better, TRBJ2-5 makes the J call doubtful. In germline, CDR1 is MNHEY, CDR2 SMNVEV (reference sequence). This CDR3 is 17 amino acids long.

In this sample, this clonotype turned up a few times. The chain is built from TRBV7-2 and TRBJ1-2, with TRBD1 matching over 9 bases. Germline V gene data show CDR1 as SGHTA and CDR2 as FQGNSA. The CDR3 loop spans 14 amino acids. V trimming: 5 bases; J trimming: 4 bases; junction bases outside the gene matches: 5. The CDR3 here is CASSLTGGLYGYTF. The DNA for the CDR3 is TGTGCCAGCAGCCTAACAGGGGGCCTCTATGGCTACACCTTC. Full variable domain (outside the CDR3, taken from reference TRBV7-2 and TRBJ1-2): GAGVSQSPSNKVTEKGKDVELRCDPISGHTALYWYRQSLGQGLEFLIYFQGNSAPDKSGLPSDRFSAERTGGSVSTLTIQRTQQEDSAVYLCASSLTGGLYGYTFGSGTRLTVV.

This chain joins TRBV7-2 and TRBJ1-2; D is perhaps TRBD1 (5 bases). V was shortened by 2 bases and J by 6 bases, with 16 bases between the two germline ends. Germline CDR1 SGHTA, CDR2 FQGNSA. The length of the CDR3 is 15 residues. This CDR3 is CASSLSISDSHGYTF. The CDR3 DNA follows: TGTGCCAGCAGCTTATCCATATCAGACAGCCATGGCTACACCTTC.

This clonotype has a handful of counts. The chain links TRBV12-3 or TRBV12-4 to TRBJ2-7; 13 bases agree with TRBD2. The V gene end was trimmed by 0 bases and the J gene end by 5 bases; junction bases not matched to a gene: 4. The CDR3 has 16 amino acids. In DNA form, the CDR3 reads TGTGCCAGCAGTTTAGCGCGCGGACTAGCGGGAGACGAGCAGTACTTC. This translates into CASSLARGLAGDEQYF.

The chain links TRBV18 to TRBJ2-1; D ambiguous. The V end was cut by 6 bases, the J end by 1 base, with 10 bases between. This CDR3 spans 14 amino acids. CDR1 KGHSH and CDR2 LQKENI come from the germline V gene. The CDR3: CASSTVGSYNEQFF. The CDR3 region has the DNA TGTGCCAGCTCCACAGTAGGGTCCTACAATGAGCAGTTCTTC.

V and J are TRBV7-9 and TRBJ1-2, with TRBD1 matching over 8 bases. V shed 0 bases, J shed 8 bases, and the junction held 5 bases outside the gene matches. The CDR3 covers 14 residues. The germline gives CDR1 SEHNR, CDR2 FQNEAQ (reference sequence). In DNA form, the CDR3 reads TGTGCCAGCAGCTTAGCGACAGGGGCGCGGGGCTACACCTTC. Protein sequence: CASSLATGARGYTF.

The genes are TRBV12-3 or TRBV12-4 and TRBJ1-6; possible D gene TRBD1, 5 bases. V shed 7 bases and J shed 5 bases, with 18 bases lying between them. This CDR3 is 16 amino acids long. In DNA form, the CDR3 reads TGTGCCAGCACCACTCACGGGCAGGGCCATAATTCACCCCTCCACTTT. Its translation: CASTTHGQGHNSPLHF.

V gene TRBV12-3 or TRBV12-4 combines with J gene TRBJ1-4; no clear D. V lost 6 bases and J lost 2, with 10 bases in between. The CDR3 sequence is 14 residues long. The CDR3 sequence is CASRLKWTNEKLFF. Written as DNA, the CDR3 is TGTGCCAGCAGACTGAAGTGGACTAATGAAAAACTGTTTTTT.

The chain joins TRBV4-2 to TRBJ2-4; D is possibly TRBD1 (6 bases). The closer fit of TRBJ2-7 to the DNA end suggests the J call may be wrong. The CDR3 covers 15 residues. The V gene's germline CDR1 is LGHNA and CDR2 YNFKEQ. In DNA, the CDR3 is TGTGCCAGCAGCCAGGAACAGGGTATGACGTACGAGCAGTACTTC. Translated: CASSQEQGMTYEQYF.

This clonotype was counted between two and nine times. This sequence joins TRBV12-3 or TRBV12-4 and TRBJ2-1; 11 nucleotides match TRBD2. The length of the CDR3 is 14 residues. J gave up 10 bases and V 2 bases, and 4 bases lay outside the gene matches. Here the CDR3 reads CASSLIAGGREQFF. In DNA, the CDR3 is TGTGCCAGCAGTTTAATAGCGGGAGGGCGCGAGCAGTTCTTC.

The chain recombines TRBV7-9 with TRBJ2-1; D is perhaps TRBD1 (5 bases). Deletions cut 6 bases from V and 10 bases from J, with 16 bases between. Germline lookup yields CDR1 SEHNR and CDR2 FQNEAQ (reference sequence). The CDR3 runs 13 residues. The DNA of the CDR3 is TGTGCCAGCAGTCAGACTGGGGCTGGCGAGCAGTTCTTC. The encoded protein is CASSQTGAGEQFF.

This chain connects TRBV5-1 to TRBJ2-5; TRBD2 might be the D (5 bases). The better agreement between TRBJ2-7 and the DNA end casts doubt on the J call. The CDR3 sequence is 14 residues long. CDR1 is SGHRS and CDR2 is YFSETQ in the germline V gene. In nucleotides, the CDR3 is TGCGCCAGCAGCTTGGCTTCGGGATTCTGCGAGCAGTACTTC. This encodes CASSLASGFCEQYF.

The rearrangement joins TRBV7-9 to TRBJ2-5; D is possibly TRBD1 (5 bases). Germline values: CDR1 SEHNR, CDR2 FQNEAQ (reference sequence). CDR3 length equals 15 residues. The V end lost 3 bases, the J end lost 2 bases, and 13 bases lay between the germline ends. The CDR3 loop reads CASSFNRQLQETQYF. The CDR3, as DNA: TGTGCCAGCAGCTTCAACCGACAGTTACAAGAGACCCAGTACTTC.

This chain connects TRBV6-6 to TRBJ1-2; 9 nucleotides match TRBD1. CDR1 is MNHNY and CDR2 is SVGAGI in the germline V gene (reference sequence). The CDR3 runs to 13 residues. J lost 5 bases, V lost 8 bases, and 6 bases had no gene match. Written as DNA, the CDR3 is TGTGCCAGCCCTGGGACAGGGAGGTATGGCTACACCTTC. It translates to CASPGTGRYGYTF.

CDR3 in DNA: TGTGCCAGCAGCCACTCGGGCCCGACCCTCACAGATACGCAGTATTTT. It encodes CASSHSGPTLTDTQYF. V gene TRBV18 combines with J gene TRBJ2-3; no clear D gene. The V end was cut by 8 bases, the J end by 2 bases, with 20 bases between. This CDR3 is built from 16 residues. The germline V gene has CDR1 KGHSH and CDR2 LQKENI.

The chain uses TRBV19 and TRBJ2-1; 8 bases align to TRBD2. Germline values: CDR1 LNHDA, CDR2 SQIVND (reference sequence). The junction had 1 base not matched to a gene; V was cut back by 0 bases and J by 6 bases. This CDR3 has 14 residues. CDR3 protein: CASSIDLAGNEQFF. The DNA of the CDR3 is TGTGCCAGTAGTATAGATCTAGCGGGCAATGAGCAGTTCTTC.